Shown below are 6 T cell receptor beta chains from a single sample sequenced in a study of regulatory T cells in long-lasting Graves disease. Noted time point: persistent/refractory GD, antithyroid drugs over 5 years with positive TRAb. From PBMCs, RNA was extracted and then used to make the TCR library. The authors built TCR beta libraries using iRepertoire HTBI primers and Arm-PCR of CDR3 regions. One entry per CDR3 protein results from TCRdb running MiXCR on the multiplex PCR reads. This table has hundreds of thousands of distinct CDR3 sequences, around 20% appearing once. The sample here was peripheral blood mononuclear cells (PBMCs), taken when the disease was refractory, from a patient treated with antithyroid drugs. The source is a female donor with Graves disease.

This clonotype was seen at least ten times. The chain couples TRBV6-2 or TRBV6-3 to TRBJ2-5, with a weak D call TRBD2 (5 bases). This CDR3 region has 14 residues. The germline gives CDR1 MNHEY, CDR2 SVGEGT. The V gene lost 5 bases and the J gene lost 3 bases, with 13 bases spanning the gap. In DNA form, the CDR3 reads TGTGCCAGCAGTGTGGGTTTCGGGAAAGAGACCCAGTACTTC. Translation: CASSVGFGKETQYF.

This clonotype was picked up many times. V gene TRBV20-1 combines with J gene TRBJ1-2; D call uncertain. Trimming pared 7 bases from V and 4 bases from J, leaving 19 bases between. This CDR3 spans 14 amino acids. Germline V lookup: CDR1 DFQATT, CDR2 SNEGSKA (reference sequence). CDR3 protein: CSVYPGRFSYGYTF. CDR3 bases: TGCAGTGTCTACCCGGGGAGGTTCTCCTATGGCTACACCTTC.

This clonotype has ten or more counts. The CDR3 is CASSWGQGALNEQYF. Here the CDR3 DNA reads TGTGCCAGCAGTTGGGGACAGGGGGCACTGAACGAGCAGTACTTC. The chain has TRBV27 and TRBJ2-7, with 12 bases aligning to TRBD1. The CDR3 has 15 residues. Germline CDR1 and CDR2: MNHEY and SMNVEV (reference sequence). The ends lost 4 bases at V and 5 bases at J; junction bases unmatched: 6.

This clonotype has a handful of counts. The chain uses TRBV4-2 and TRBJ1-4; a weak D match, TRBD1 (6 bases). CDR1 is LGHNA, CDR2 YNFKEQ, per germline. The CDR3 is 15 amino acids. The germline V and J ends were trimmed by 5 bases and 7 bases, with 17 bases remaining between them. The CDR3 reads CASSVPGGGGEKLFF. The CDR3 nucleotides are TGTGCCAGCAGCGTACCGGGGGGCGGGGGTGAAAAACTGTTTTTT.

This clonotype was observed many times. The V gene is TRBV28, the J gene TRBJ1-3, with D possibly matching TRBD1 (5 bases). V was clipped by 2 bases and J by 2 bases, with 13 bases between them. The CDR3 covers 16 residues. Germline V gives CDR1 MDHEN, CDR2 SYDVKM. CDR3 amino acids: CASSLGLWGAGNTIYF. For the CDR3, the DNA is TGTGCCAGCAGTTTAGGTTTATGGGGGGCTGGAAACACCATATATTTT.

This clonotype was picked up many times. V gene TRBV5-6 combines with J gene TRBJ2-7; D may be TRBD1 or TRBD2 (5 bases each). Deletions cut 2 bases from V and 0 bases from J, with 9 bases between. The CDR3 loop spans 14 amino acids. CDR1 SGHDT and CDR2 YYEEEE come from the germline V gene. The CDR3 spells CASSLSGTSYEQYF. The CDR3 nucleotides are TGTGCCAGCAGCTTAAGTGGGACCTCCTACGAGCAGTACTTC.